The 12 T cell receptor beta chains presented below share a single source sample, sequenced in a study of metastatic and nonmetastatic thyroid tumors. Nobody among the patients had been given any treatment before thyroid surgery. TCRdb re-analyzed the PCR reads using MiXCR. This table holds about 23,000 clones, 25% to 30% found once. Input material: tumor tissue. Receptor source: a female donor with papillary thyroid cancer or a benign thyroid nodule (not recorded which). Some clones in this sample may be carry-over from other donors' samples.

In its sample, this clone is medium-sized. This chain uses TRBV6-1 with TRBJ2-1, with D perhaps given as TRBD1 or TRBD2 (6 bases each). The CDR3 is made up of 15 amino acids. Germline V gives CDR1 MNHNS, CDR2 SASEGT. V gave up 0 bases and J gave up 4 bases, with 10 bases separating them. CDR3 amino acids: CASSEAGGRYNEQFF. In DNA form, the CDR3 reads TGTGCCAGCAGTGAAGCGGGGGGCCGGTACAATGAGCAGTTCTTC.

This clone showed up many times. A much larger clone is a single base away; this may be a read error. The CDR3 sequence is CASSRDSVGDTIYF. The CDR3 nucleotides are TGCGCCAGCAGCCGGGACAGTGTTGGAGACACCATATATTTT. The genes are TRBV5-1 and TRBJ1-3; 7 bases match TRBD1. The CDR3 has 14 residues. Germline CDR1 reads SGHRS; CDR2 reads YFSETQ. Using reference TRBV5-1 and TRBJ1-3 for the parts outside the CDR3, the full variable domain is KAGVTQTPRYLIKTRGQQVTLSCSPISGHRSVSWYQQTPGQGLQFLFEYFSETQRNKGNFPGRFSGRQFSNSRSEMNVSTLELGDSALYLCASSRDSVGDTIYFGEGSWLTVV.

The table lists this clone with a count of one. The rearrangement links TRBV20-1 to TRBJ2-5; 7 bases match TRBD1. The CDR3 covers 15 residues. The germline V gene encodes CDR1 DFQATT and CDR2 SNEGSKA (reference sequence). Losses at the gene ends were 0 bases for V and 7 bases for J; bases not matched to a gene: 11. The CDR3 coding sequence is TGCAGTGCTAGAGATCCCCTACAGGGGATGGGGACCCAGTACTTC. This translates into CSARDPLQGMGTQYF.

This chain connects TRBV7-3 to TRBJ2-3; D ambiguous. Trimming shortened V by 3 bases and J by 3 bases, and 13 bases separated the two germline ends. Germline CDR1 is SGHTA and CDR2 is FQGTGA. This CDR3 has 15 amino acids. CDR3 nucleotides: TGTGCCAGCAGCTTGAATGGTTCTAGAACAGATACGCAGTATTTT. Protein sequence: CASSLNGSRTDTQYF.

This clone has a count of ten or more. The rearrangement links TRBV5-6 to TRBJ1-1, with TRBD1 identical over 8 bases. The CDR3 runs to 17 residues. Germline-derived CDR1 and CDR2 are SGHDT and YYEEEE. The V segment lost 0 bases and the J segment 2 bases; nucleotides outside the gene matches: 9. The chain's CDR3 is CASSLGQGAFINTEAFF. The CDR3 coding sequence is TGTGCCAGCAGCTTGGGGCAGGGGGCATTTATCAACACTGAAGCTTTCTTT.

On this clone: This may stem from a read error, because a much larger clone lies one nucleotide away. The CDR3 here is CSPRSGLTDTQYF. The CDR3 region has the DNA TGCAGCCCCCGCTCGGGGCTCACAGATACGCAGTATTTT. The chain combines TRBV29-1 with TRBJ2-3; D is tentatively TRBD1 or TRBD2 (5 bases each). V lost 8 bases and J lost 2, with 14 bases in between. Germline assignment: CDR1 SQVTM and CDR2 ANQGSEA. This CDR3 is 13 amino acids long.

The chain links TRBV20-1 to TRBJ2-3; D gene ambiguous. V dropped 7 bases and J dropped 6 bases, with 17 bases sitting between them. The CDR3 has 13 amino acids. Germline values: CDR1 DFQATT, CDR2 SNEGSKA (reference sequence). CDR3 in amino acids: CSVIRRHMDTQYF. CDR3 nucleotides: TGCAGTGTAATTCGCCGGCATATGGATACGCAGTATTTT.

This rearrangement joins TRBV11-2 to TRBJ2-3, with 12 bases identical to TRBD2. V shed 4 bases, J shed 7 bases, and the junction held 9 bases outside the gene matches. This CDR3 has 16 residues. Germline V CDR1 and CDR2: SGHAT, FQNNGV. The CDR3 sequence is CASSSSSGRGAYTQYF. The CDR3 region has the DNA TGTGCCAGCAGCTCCTCTAGCGGGAGGGGGGCGTATACGCAGTATTTT.

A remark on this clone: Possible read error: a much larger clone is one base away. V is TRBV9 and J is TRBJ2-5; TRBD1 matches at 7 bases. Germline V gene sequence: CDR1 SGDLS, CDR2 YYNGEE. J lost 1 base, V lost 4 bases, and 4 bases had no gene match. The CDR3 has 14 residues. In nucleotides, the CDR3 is TGTGCCAGCAGCTCGGGGACAGTCCAAGAGACCCAGTACTTC. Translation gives CASSSGTVQETQYF.

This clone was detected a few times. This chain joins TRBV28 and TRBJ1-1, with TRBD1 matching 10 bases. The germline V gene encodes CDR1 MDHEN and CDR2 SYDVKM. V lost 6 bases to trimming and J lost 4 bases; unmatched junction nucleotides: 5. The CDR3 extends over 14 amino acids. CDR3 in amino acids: CASSRDRGGTEAFF. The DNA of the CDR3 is TGTGCCAGCAGCCGGGACAGGGGTGGCACTGAAGCTTTCTTT. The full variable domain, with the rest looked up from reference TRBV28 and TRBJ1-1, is DVKVTQSSRYLVKRTGEKVFLECVQDMDHENMFWYRQDPGLGLRLIYFSYDVKMKEKGDIPEGYSVSREKKERFSLILESASTNQTSMYLCASSRDRGGTEAFFGQGTRLTVV.

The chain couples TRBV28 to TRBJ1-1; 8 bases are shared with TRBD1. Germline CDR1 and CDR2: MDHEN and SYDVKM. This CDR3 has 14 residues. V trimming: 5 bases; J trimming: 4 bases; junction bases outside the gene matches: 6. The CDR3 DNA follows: TGTGCCAGCAGTGAGACAGGGGAGGGCACTGAAGCTTTCTTT. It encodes CASSETGEGTEAFF.

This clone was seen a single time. The CDR3 DNA is TGCAGTGCTAGAGATCCCTACCTCCGGGACGCTTTCTTT. It is translated as CSARDPYLRDAFF. The rearrangement uses TRBV20-1 and TRBJ1-1, with D maybe TRBD1 (5 bases). The CDR3 runs 13 residues. CDR1 DFQATT and CDR2 SNEGSKA come from the germline V gene (reference sequence). The ends were cut back, 0 bases at V and 11 bases at J, with 16 bases in the middle.